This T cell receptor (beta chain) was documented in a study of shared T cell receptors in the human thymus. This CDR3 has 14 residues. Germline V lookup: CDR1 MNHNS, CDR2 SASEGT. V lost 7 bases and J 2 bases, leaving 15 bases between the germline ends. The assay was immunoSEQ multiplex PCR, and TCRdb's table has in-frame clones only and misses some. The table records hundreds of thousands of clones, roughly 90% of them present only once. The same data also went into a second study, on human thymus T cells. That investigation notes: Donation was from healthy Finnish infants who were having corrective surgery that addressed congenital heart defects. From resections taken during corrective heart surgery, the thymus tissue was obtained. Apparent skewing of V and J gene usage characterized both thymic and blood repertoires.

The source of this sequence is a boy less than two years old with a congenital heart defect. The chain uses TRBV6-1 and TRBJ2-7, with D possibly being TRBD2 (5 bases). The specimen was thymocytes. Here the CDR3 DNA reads TGTGCCAGCACCCGGCGGGTGATCACCTACGAGCAGTACTTC. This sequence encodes CASTRRVITYEQYF.